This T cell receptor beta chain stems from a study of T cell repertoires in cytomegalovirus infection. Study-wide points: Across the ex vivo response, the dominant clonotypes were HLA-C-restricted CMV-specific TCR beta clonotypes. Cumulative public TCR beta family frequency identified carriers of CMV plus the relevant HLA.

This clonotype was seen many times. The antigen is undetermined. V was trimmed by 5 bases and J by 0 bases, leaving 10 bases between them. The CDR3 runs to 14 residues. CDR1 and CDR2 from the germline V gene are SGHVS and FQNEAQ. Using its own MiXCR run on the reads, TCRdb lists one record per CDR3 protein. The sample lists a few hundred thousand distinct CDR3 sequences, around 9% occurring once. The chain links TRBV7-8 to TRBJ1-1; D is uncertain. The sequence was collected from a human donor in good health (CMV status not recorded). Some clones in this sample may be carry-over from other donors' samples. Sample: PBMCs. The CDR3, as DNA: TGTGCCAGCAGCCCTCGGTTGATGAACACTGAAGCTTTCTTT. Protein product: CASSPRLMNTEAFF.